This TCR beta chain comes out of a study of regulatory T cells in long-lasting Graves disease. Study in general: Antithyroid drug intake by newly diagnosed Graves' patients had lasted under 3 months.

General observations from the study: Accuracy might have suffered from few samples. Samples came from peripheral blood alone, without thyroid tissue.

The CDR3 consists of 15 residues. Germline values: CDR1 SNHLY, CDR2 FYNNEI. V dropped 6 bases and J dropped 6; count of bases not matched to a gene: 5. This clonotype was recorded many times. The antigen is unknown. Time point: newly diagnosed GD, antithyroid drugs for less than 3 months. The TCR library was prepared using RNA isolated from PBMCs. Investigators prepared the TCR beta libraries by applying iRepertoire HTBI primers and Arm-PCR of CDR3 regions. In TCRdb, the multiplex PCR reads were re-called with MiXCR into one record per CDR3 protein. The data show hundreds of thousands of distinct CDR3 sequences, 15% to 20% seen once. This sample was also put to use in a study of T cells in Graves' hyperthyroidism and ophthalmopathy. This second study notes: Uncontrolled infection, other autoimmune disease, pregnancy and lactation each barred patients from inclusion.

This receptor was taken from a woman aged 35-60 years with Graves disease. The chain combines TRBV2 with TRBJ2-3; 14 bases line up with TRBD2. Material: peripheral blood mononuclear cells (PBMCs), obtained at new diagnosis, from a patient treated with antithyroid drugs. DNA of the CDR3: TGTGCCAGCAGCCGACTAGCGGGGGGGCTGGATACGCAGTATTTT. This sequence encodes CASSRLAGGLDTQYF.